One sample yielded the 20 T cell receptor beta chains listed below, sequenced in a study of blood T cells in healthy people across ages. A second about 7 to 11 cycle PCR used barcoded and J-beta primers. TCRdb re-derived calls from the 5' RACE reads in MiXCR, one entry per CDR3 protein. The sample yields about 940,000 distinct CDR3 sequences, roughly 50% seen once. The sequenced sample was blood. The source of these receptors is a man aged 25-40 years in good health.

V gene TRBV7-9 combines with J gene TRBJ2-1; 9 bases are shared with TRBD2. The CDR3 has 17 residues. Per the germline V gene, CDR1 is SEHNR and CDR2 is FQNEAQ (reference sequence). V shed 2 bases and J 3 bases; nucleotides not matched to a gene: 8. This CDR3 is CASSLTGVAGVYNEQFF. Written as DNA, the CDR3 is TGTGCCAGCAGCTTAACAGGGGTAGCGGGAGTCTACAATGAGCAGTTCTTC.

The chain is built from TRBV6-4 and TRBJ2-3; TRBD1 might be the D (5 bases). The CDR3 runs to 16 residues. V was clipped by 0 bases and J by 2 bases, with 12 bases between them. From germline, CDR1 is MRHNA and CDR2 SNTAGT. In DNA, the CDR3 is TGTGCCAGCAGTGACTCGGCAGGGCCCACCACAGATACGCAGTATTTT. Amino acids: CASSDSAGPTTDTQYF.

The CDR3 loop is CASSLVVGSSYNEQFF. DNA for the CDR3: TGTGCCAGCAGCTTAGTTGTGGGGAGCTCCTACAATGAGCAGTTCTTC. The V gene is TRBV7-2, the J gene TRBJ2-1, with a tentative D call TRBD2 (5 bases). The CDR3 totals 16 residues. The germline CDR1 and CDR2 sequences are SGHTA and FQGNSA. V lost 1 base and J 0 bases, leaving 10 bases between the germline ends.

Concerning this clonotype itself: This may arise from a read error, as a much more abundant clone is one base away. The CDR3 sequence is CASSLQAGEQYF. CDR3 bases: TGTGCCAGCAGTTTACAGGCGGGCGAGCAGTACTTC. The chain joins TRBV6-2 or TRBV6-3 to TRBJ2-7, with D perhaps TRBD1 or TRBD2 (5 bases each). Germline CDR1 is MNHEY and CDR2 is SVGEGT. This CDR3 has 12 residues. V was cut by 4 bases and J by 6 bases, with 10 bases left in between.

This clonotype was counted at least ten times. The chain carries TRBV21-1 and TRBJ2-7; TRBD1 is taken as the D call from the table, unchecked against the DNA. TRBV21-1 is given as a pseudogene. The CDR3 extends over 15 amino acids. CDR3 residues: CASSKGTDRVGEQYF. The CDR3 nucleotides are TGTGCCAGCAGCAAAGGGACGGACAGGGTGGGCGAGCAGTACTTC.

The table lists this clonotype with a few counts. CDR3 DNA sequence: TGTGCCACTCGACGGACAGGAAACTCGAACACTGAAGCTTTCTTT. Its translation is CATRRTGNSNTEAFF. The V and J genes are TRBV10-3 and TRBJ1-1; 7 nucleotides match TRBD1. The CDR3 has 15 amino acids. Per the germline V gene, CDR1 is ENHRY and CDR2 is SYGVKD. V was clipped by 10 bases and J by 1 base; unmatched bases: 12.

There are a few counts of this clonotype. The rearrangement links TRBV29-1 to TRBJ2-2, with D unclear. Germline V gene sequence: CDR1 SQVTM, CDR2 ANQGSEA. Deletions cut 4 bases from V and 0 bases from J, with 6 bases between. The CDR3 sequence is 13 residues long. CDR3 protein: CSVVPPNTGELFF. As DNA, the CDR3 is TGCAGCGTTGTACCTCCGAACACCGGGGAGCTGTTTTTT.

The count of this clonotype is one. Germline and junction disagree at one end, which may indicate a read error. The chain is built from TRBV4-3 and TRBJ2-1, with unresolved D. Looked up from germline, CDR1 is LGHNA and CDR2 is YSLEER. The CDR3 runs 16 residues. CDR3 DNA: TGCGCCAGCAGCCGAAATGGGGTGTCGTCCTACAAGGAGCAGTTCTTC. It translates to CASSRNGVSSYKEQFF.

The J gene is TRBJ1-5, the V gene TRBV12-3 or TRBV12-4; D unclear. The CDR3 has 14 residues. V lost 5 bases and J 6 bases, leaving 14 bases between the germline ends. CDR3 DNA sequence: TGTGCCAGCAGTCCAGAGTCGAGGGCTCAGCCCCAGCATTTT. Protein sequence: CASSPESRAQPQHF.

The rearrangement uses TRBV7-6 and TRBJ1-5; D is unresolved. This CDR3 region has 12 residues. With 4 bases removed from V and 7 bases from J, the gap between germline ends came to 8 bases. The germline gives CDR1 SGHVS, CDR2 FNYEAQ. DNA for the CDR3: TGTGCCAGCAGCTCCTTCATGCAGCCCCAGCATTTT. Translated, it gives CASSSFMQPQHF.

J is TRBJ1-5 and V is TRBV20-1; D remains ambiguous. The CDR3 runs 12 residues. Germline-derived CDR1 and CDR2 are DFQATT and SNEGSKA (reference sequence). With 5 bases removed from V and 0 bases from J, the gap between germline ends came to 5 bases. The chain's CDR3 is CSAGHSNQPQHF. The CDR3 region has the DNA TGCAGTGCTGGTCATAGCAATCAGCCCCAGCATTTT.

This chain joins TRBV5-1 and TRBJ1-2; the match to TRBD1 covers 8 bases. Looked up from germline, CDR1 is SGHRS and CDR2 is YFSETQ. This CDR3 spans 16 amino acids. Unmatched junction bases numbered 10, after V lost 4 bases and J lost 2 bases. For the CDR3, the DNA is TGCGCCAGCAGCGCTGCGACAGGGGCCTTAAACTATGGCTACACCTTC. Translation gives CASSAATGALNYGYTF.

The chain uses TRBV29-1 and TRBJ2-3, with 10 bases fitting TRBD2. Per germline, CDR1 SQVTM and CDR2 ANQGSEA. This CDR3 region has 13 residues. J was trimmed by 8 bases and V by 7 bases; bases with no gene match: 9. The CDR3 loop is CSAGTSAGGTQYF. Written as DNA, the CDR3 is TGCAGCGCCGGGACTAGCGCGGGGGGTACGCAGTATTTT.

Only a few counts were recorded for this clonotype. Sequence at one end of the junction differs from germline and may be a read error. The CDR3: CASSPPAARTQYF. The CDR3 nucleotides read TGTGCTAGCAGCCCGCCGGCGGCCAGGACCCAGTACTTC. This rearrangement joins TRBV7-7 to TRBJ2-7; D is uncertain. With the DNA end fitting TRBJ2-5 better, the J assignment may be wrong. CDR1 and CDR2 (germline): SSHAT, FNYEAQ (reference sequence). CDR3 size: 13 residues.

As concerns this clonotype: This may be a read error: a much more frequent sequence differs by one nucleotide. The genes are TRBV12-3 or TRBV12-4 and TRBJ2-3, with 11 bases identical to TRBD1. The CDR3 is 15 residues long. The CDR3 region has the DNA TGTGCCGGCAGCCCCGGACAGGGGGCGTCAGATACGCAGTATTTT. Its translation is CAGSPGQGASDTQYF.

The chain links TRBV12-3 or TRBV12-4 to TRBJ1-2; D uncertain. This CDR3 contains 13 residues. Deletions cut 1 base from V and 4 bases from J, with 7 bases between. CDR3 DNA: TGTGCCAGCAGTTTAGTGGCTTCCTATGGCTACACCTTC. Translating gives CASSLVASYGYTF.

This clonotype was observed a few times. The V and J genes are TRBV28 and TRBJ2-1; D assignment may be TRBD1 or TRBD2 (5 bases each). In germline, CDR1 is MDHEN, CDR2 SYDVKM. V was trimmed by 7 bases and J by 6 bases, leaving 19 bases between them. The CDR3 is 15 residues long. CDR3 DNA sequence: TGTGCCAGCACTCAAACGTTATTGAGGGGCAATGAGCAGTTCTTC. It specifies CASTQTLLRGNEQFF.

The chain couples TRBV27 to TRBJ1-1; D uncertain. Trimming took 11 bases from V and 1 from J, leaving 14 bases between them. The germline gives CDR1 MNHEY, CDR2 SMNVEV (reference sequence). The length of the CDR3 is 13 residues. The CDR3 nucleotides read TGTGCCTCCGTTGGGTGGGGGAACACTGAAGCTTTCTTT. It codes for CASVGWGNTEAFF.

The table lists this clonotype with a few counts. This chain links TRBV27 with TRBJ2-5; TRBD2 matches at 11 bases. The J call is uncertain, as TRBJ2-7 better fits the DNA end. The CDR3 totals 14 residues. Germline lookup yields CDR1 MNHEY and CDR2 SMNVEV (reference sequence). The CDR3 reads CASSQLAGAYEQYF. The CDR3 nucleotides read TGTGCCAGCAGTCAACTAGCGGGGGCCTACGAGCAGTACTTC.

The gene calls are TRBV20-1 and TRBJ2-7; D tentatively fits TRBD1 or TRBD2 (5 bases each). The ends were cut back, 6 bases at V and 5 bases at J, with 17 bases in the middle. The germline V gene encodes CDR1 DFQATT and CDR2 SNEGSKA (reference sequence). This CDR3 contains 13 residues. The CDR3 DNA reads TGCAGTGCCCCGGGACGGGCGGACAACGAGCAGTACTTC. Protein sequence: CSAPGRADNEQYF.